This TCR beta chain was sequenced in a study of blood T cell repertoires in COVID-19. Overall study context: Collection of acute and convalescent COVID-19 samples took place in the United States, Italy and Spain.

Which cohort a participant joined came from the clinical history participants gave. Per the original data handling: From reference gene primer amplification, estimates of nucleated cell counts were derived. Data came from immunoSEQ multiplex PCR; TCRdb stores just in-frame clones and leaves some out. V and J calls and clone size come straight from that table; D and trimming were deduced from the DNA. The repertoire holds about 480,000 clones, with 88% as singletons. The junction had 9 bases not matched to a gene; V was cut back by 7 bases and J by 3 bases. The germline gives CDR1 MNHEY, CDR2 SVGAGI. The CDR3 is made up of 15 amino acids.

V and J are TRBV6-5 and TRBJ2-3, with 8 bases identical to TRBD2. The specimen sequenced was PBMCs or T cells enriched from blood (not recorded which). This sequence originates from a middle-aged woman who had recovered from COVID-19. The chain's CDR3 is CASMGSGLATDTQYF. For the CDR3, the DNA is TGTGCCAGCATGGGTTCCGGACTAGCAACAGATACGCAGTATTTT.